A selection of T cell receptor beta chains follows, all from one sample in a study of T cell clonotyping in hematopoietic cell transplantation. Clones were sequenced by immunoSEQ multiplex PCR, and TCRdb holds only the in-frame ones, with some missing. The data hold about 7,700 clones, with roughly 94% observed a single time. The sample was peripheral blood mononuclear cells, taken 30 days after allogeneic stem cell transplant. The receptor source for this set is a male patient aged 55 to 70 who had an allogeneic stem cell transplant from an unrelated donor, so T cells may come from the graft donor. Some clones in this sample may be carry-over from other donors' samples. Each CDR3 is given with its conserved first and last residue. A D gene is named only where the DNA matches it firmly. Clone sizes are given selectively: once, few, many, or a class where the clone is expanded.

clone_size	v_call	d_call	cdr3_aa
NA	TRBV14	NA	CASSPGTRRTETQYF
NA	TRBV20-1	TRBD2	CSASSGREQYF
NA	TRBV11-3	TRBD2	CASSLGGSSQETQYF
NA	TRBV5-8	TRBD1	CASSFPGDRRHEAFF
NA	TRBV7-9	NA	CASSLKPNEAFF
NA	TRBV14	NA	CASSQGRYNEQFF
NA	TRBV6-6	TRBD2	CASSRTSGSGEQYF
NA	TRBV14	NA	CASSQLGVGGGYTF
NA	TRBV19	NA	CASRVLPTSGYGYTF
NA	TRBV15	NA	CATSRARVNEQFF
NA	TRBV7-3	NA	CASSPFPGTADTQYF
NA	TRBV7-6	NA	CASSQWGRSLENTIYF
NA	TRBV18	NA	CASSMRRGETQYF
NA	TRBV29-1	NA	CSVGGLGETQYF
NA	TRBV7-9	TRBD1	CASSLTGTTEAFF
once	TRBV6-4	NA	CASSATHWADTQYF
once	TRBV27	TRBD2	CASSRSGLATDTQYF
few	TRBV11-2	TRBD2	CASSLRTSVSPYEQYF
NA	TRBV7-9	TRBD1	CASSHRGDSFYEQYF
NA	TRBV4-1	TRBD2	CASSQEASGRGEQYF
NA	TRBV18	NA	CASSPSLMYQETQYF
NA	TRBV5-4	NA	CASSLVTEGYEQFF
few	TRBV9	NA	CASSVEGGLYTGELFF
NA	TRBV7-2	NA	CASRSGTANQPQHF
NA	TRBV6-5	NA	CASSKGTLPAGYTF
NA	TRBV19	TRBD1	CASIQRDTGAFTF
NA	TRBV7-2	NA	CASSAPAGRNIQYF
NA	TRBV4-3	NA	CASTHRAFNEDTQYF
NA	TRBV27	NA	CASSFRGRNTEAFF
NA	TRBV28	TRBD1	CASSFYRGVTEAFF
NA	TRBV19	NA	CASSKRPPPGGDTQYF
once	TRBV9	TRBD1	CASSVSWTGHNEQFF
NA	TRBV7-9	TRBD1	CASSYSGGVTEAFF
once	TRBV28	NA	CASSGGVLGGGYGYTF
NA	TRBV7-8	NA	CASSPSGAGTNEKLFF
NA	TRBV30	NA	CAWKGGAGRSDNSPLHF
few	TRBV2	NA	CASSEHAFPPRGYTF
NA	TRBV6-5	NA	CASSSFVGETQYF
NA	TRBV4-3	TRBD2	CASSQDVAGVLSYEQYF
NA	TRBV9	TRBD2	CASSATSGGSDTQYF
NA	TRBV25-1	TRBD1	CASSTTGTYGYTF
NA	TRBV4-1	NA	CASSQGQYTQYF
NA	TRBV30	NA	CASLRAEAFF
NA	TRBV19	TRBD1	CASSPQGSGNTEAFF
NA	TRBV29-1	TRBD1	CSGLAGGARSAFF
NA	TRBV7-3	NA	CASSTGRDGDTQYF
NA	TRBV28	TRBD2	CASRLVRETGAQYF
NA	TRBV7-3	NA	CASSSPSGYGYTF
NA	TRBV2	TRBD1	CASRDGQDLMNTEAFF
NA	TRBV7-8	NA	CASSPMGANSNQPQHF
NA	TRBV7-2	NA	CASSFYKGTGGYTF
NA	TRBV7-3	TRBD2	CASSLGTSGTDTQYF
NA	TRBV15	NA	CATSRDHKVGPVYGYTF
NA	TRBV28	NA	CASSLLGTASTDTQYF
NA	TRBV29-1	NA	CSVGRGLGTTDTQYF
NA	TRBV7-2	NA	CASSPRYAARNQPQHF
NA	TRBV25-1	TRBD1	CASRTTGSTEAFF
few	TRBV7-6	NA	CASSLDRAYEQYF
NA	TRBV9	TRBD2	CASSVDSLALAGKGEQFF
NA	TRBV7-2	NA	CASSPRPRETQYF